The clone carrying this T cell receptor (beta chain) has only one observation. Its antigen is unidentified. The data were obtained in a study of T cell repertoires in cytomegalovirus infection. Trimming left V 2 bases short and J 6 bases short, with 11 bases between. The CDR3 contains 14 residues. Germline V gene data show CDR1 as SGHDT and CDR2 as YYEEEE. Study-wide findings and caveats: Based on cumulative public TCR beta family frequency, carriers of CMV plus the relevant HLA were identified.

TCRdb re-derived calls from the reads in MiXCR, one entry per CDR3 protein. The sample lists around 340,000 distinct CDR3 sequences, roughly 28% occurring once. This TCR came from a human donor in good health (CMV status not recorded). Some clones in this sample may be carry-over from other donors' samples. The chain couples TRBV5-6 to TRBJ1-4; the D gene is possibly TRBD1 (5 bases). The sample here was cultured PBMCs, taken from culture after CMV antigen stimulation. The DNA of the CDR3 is TGTGCCAGCAGCTTCTCTGGGACTGATGAAAAACTGTTTTTT. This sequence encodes CASSFSGTDEKLFF.